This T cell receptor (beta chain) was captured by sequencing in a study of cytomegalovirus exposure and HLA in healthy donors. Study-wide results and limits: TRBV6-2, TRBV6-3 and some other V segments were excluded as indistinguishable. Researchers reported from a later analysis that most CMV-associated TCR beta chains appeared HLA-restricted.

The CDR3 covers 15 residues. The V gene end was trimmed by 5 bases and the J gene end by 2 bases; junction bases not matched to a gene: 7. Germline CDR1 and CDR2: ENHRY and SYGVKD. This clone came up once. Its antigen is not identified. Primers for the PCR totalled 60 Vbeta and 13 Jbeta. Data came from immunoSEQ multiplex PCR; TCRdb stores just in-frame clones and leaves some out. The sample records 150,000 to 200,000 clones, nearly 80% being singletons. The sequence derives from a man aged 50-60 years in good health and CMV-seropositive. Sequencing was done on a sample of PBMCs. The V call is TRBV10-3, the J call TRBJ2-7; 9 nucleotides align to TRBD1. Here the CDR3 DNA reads TGTGCCATCAGTCTCGGACAGGGGCCCACCTACGAGCAGTACGTC. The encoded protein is CAISLGQGPTYEQYV.